This is a list of T cell receptor beta chains from one sample in a study of early T cells in non-severe SARS-CoV-2 infection. One entry per CDR3 protein, called by TCRdb with MiXCR from the 5' RACE reads. This table holds around 80,000 distinct CDR3 sequences, roughly an eighth found once. Sequenced sample: whole blood. Receptors were obtained from an adult who was a healthcare worker with PCR-confirmed SARS-CoV-2 infection or an uninfected control (not recorded which). Each CDR3 is given with its conserved first and last residue. D genes are given only for firm matches. Part of the rows lack a size; the others show once, few, many or a class for expanded clones.

- | TRBJ1-1 | many | TRBV9 | CASSVGAGTEAFF | TGTGCCAGCAGCGTAGGGGCAGGCACTGAAGCTTTCTTT
- | TRBJ1-6 | - | TRBV7-9 | CASSSGQRGPWDNSPLHF | TGTGCCAGCAGCTCTGGACAGAGAGGCCCCTGGGATAATTCACCCCTCCACTTT
- | TRBJ1-2 | many | TRBV30 | CAWSAGVYGYTF | TGTGCCTGGAGTGCGGGAGTCTATGGCTACACCTTC
TRBD2 | TRBJ2-2 | many | TRBV12-3/TRBV12-4 | CASSDSSGMNTGELFF | TGTGCCAGCAGTGATTCTAGCGGGATGAACACCGGGGAGCTGTTTTTT
- | TRBJ1-2 | - | TRBV6-6 | CASTGTAPHYGYTF | TGTGCCAGCACCGGGACGGCGCCTCACTATGGCTACACCTTC
TRBD1 | TRBJ1-1 | - | TRBV6-2/TRBV6-3 | CASSEQGRKNTEAFF | TGTGCCAGCAGTGAACAGGGGAGGAAGAACACTGAAGCTTTCTTT
TRBD2 | TRBJ2-1 | few | TRBV7-6 | CASSSRRAGFEQFF | TGTGCCAGCAGCTCCAGACGAGCGGGATTTGAGCAGTTCTTC
- | TRBJ2-7 | - | TRBV5-4 | CASSSEVGPGVGEQYF | TGTGCCAGCAGCTCGGAAGTAGGTCCAGGGGTAGGAGAGCAGTACTTC
TRBD2 | TRBJ2-1 | few | TRBV7-8 | CASSSPLAGGNNEQFF | TGTGCCAGCAGCTCACCCCTAGCGGGGGGCAACAATGAGCAGTTCTTC
- | TRBJ2-5 | - | TRBV29-1 | CSGGWGIGETQYF | TGCAGCGGGGGTTGGGGAATCGGAGAGACCCAGTACTTC
- | TRBJ2-5 | - | TRBV7-2 | CASSLAAGSQETQYF | TGTGCCAGCAGCTTAGCTGCCGGGAGCCAAGAGACCCAGTACTTC
TRBD1 | TRBJ1-4 | many | TRBV20-1 | CSVSRGQGNEKLFF | TGCAGTGTTTCGAGGGGACAGGGCAATGAAAAACTGTTTTTT
- | TRBJ2-5 | few | TRBV20-1 | CSARVDSPRETQYF | TGCAGTGCTAGAGTGGACTCTCCCAGGGAGACCCAGTACTTC
- | TRBJ1-2 | few | TRBV5-1 | CASSDGHLYGYTF | TGCGCCAGCAGCGATGGACATCTCTATGGCTACACCTTC
- | TRBJ1-2 | - | TRBV29-1 | CSVDQGTSMGYTF | TGCAGCGTTGACCAGGGGACTTCTATGGGCTACACCTTC
TRBD1 | TRBJ1-1 | few | TRBV6-2/TRBV6-3 | CAIGQGLNTEAFF | TGTGCCATTGGACAGGGCCTGAACACTGAAGCTTTCTTT
TRBD1 | TRBJ1-1 | few | TRBV29-1 | CSVAVAGGAEAFF | TGCAGCGTTGCCGTCGCAGGGGGTGCTGAAGCTTTCTTT
- | TRBJ2-5 | many | TRBV29-1 | CSVAMETQYF | TGCAGCGTTGCGATGGAGACCCAGTACTTC
- | TRBJ1-3 | many | TRBV7-3 | CASSPQGNTIYF | TGTGCCAGCAGCCCCCAGGGGAACACCATATATTTT
- | TRBJ1-4 | few | TRBV18 | CASSPRMGHGDPLTNEKLFF | TGTGCCAGCTCACCACGAATGGGCCACGGAGACCCCCTTACTAATGAAAAACTGTTTTTT
TRBD2 | TRBJ2-3 | few | TRBV29-1 | CSGVPGLAGGLPQYF | TGCAGCGGAGTCCCGGGACTAGCGGGGGGGCTCCCGCAGTATTTT
- | TRBJ2-5 | - | TRBV5-1 | CASSVDSLRETQYF | TGCGCCAGCAGCGTGGACAGCCTTCGGGAGACCCAGTACTTC